The 30 T cell receptor beta chains below were found in one sample sequenced in a study of CD8 T cells in ankylosing spondylitis. General observations from the study: For ankylosing spondylitis blood, a TCR beta motif of about eight highly homologous variants appeared characteristic.

What these receptors recognize is not known. TCRdb passed the 5' RACE reads through MiXCR, listing each CDR3 protein once. Altogether some 800,000 distinct CDR3 sequences are present, 12% being singletons, with the ten largest covering just over 0.5%. Input material: blood, either unsorted or a sorted T cell fraction (not recorded which). These receptor sequences come from a male donor with ankylosing spondylitis.

This clonotype was counted a few times. The chain uses TRBV7-2 and TRBJ1-1; a weak D match, TRBD1 (5 bases). This CDR3 has 13 residues. With 5 bases removed from V and 4 bases from J, the gap between germline ends came to 11 bases. The germline V gene encodes CDR1 SGHTA and CDR2 FQGNSA. The CDR3 region is CASSTIGATEAFF. The CDR3 nucleotides are TGTGCCAGCAGCACAATCGGGGCCACTGAAGCTTTCTTT.

Only a few counts were recorded for this clonotype. An end of the junction does not agree with germline; a read error may underlie this. This sequence joins TRBV24-1 and TRBJ2-2; D ambiguous. Looked up from germline, CDR1 is KGHDR and CDR2 is SFDVKD. The CDR3 totals 13 residues. The CDR3 protein is CATGDTNTGELFF. CDR3 nucleotides: TGTGCCACCGGTGACACGAACACCGGGGAGCTGTTTTTT.

The chain joins TRBV12-3 or TRBV12-4 to TRBJ1-1; D unclear. The length of the CDR3 is 14 residues. The V gene lost 6 bases and the J gene lost 3 bases, with 14 bases spanning the gap. The CDR3 sequence is CASRVRVLDTEAFF. CDR3 nucleotide sequence: TGTGCCAGCAGGGTGAGAGTTCTGGACACTGAAGCTTTCTTT.

In its sample, this clonotype was seen a few times. The V gene is TRBV5-1, the J gene TRBJ1-2; D is possibly TRBD1 (6 bases). CDR3 length: 17 amino acids. From germline, CDR1 is SGHRS and CDR2 YFSETQ. Trimming took off 0 bases at V and 5 bases at J, with 20 bases between the two ends. CDR3 coding DNA: TGCGCCAGCAGCTTGGCAAGTACAGGGTCGGGCCCTTATGGCTACACCTTC. Protein product: CASSLASTGSGPYGYTF.

The gene calls are TRBV27 and TRBJ2-2, with a possible D match to TRBD1 (6 bases). Germline-derived CDR1 and CDR2 are MNHEY and SMNVEV (reference sequence). V was shortened by 2 bases and J by 9 bases, with 10 bases between the two germline ends. The CDR3 is 13 amino acids. CDR3 DNA: TGTGCCAGCAGTTTAGGGGGCGTGCGGGAGCTGTTTTTT. It encodes CASSLGGVRELFF.

This clonotype was observed at least ten times. The chain joins TRBV6-5 to TRBJ2-1; 8 bases match TRBD1. The V and J ends lost 8 bases and 7 bases, in that order; junction bases with no gene match: 7. This CDR3 spans 13 amino acids. The germline gives CDR1 MNHEY, CDR2 SVGAGI. The CDR3 DNA sequence: TGTGCCAGCCGCCTCCACAGGGGGAATGAGCAGTTCTTC. Translating it yields CASRLHRGNEQFF.

This clonotype was observed a handful of times. V and J are TRBV5-1 and TRBJ1-4; weak D call: TRBD1 (5 bases). The CDR3 is 15 residues long. V was cut by 0 bases and J by 13 bases, with 19 bases left in between. Germline V lookup: CDR1 SGHRS, CDR2 YFSETQ. The chain's CDR3 is CASSLDPWTRRLLFF. CDR3 in DNA: TGCGCCAGCAGCTTGGACCCGTGGACAAGGAGATTACTGTTTTTT.

This clonotype was picked up many times. This chain joins TRBV6-1 and TRBJ1-2; the D gene is possibly TRBD1 (6 bases). CDR3 length: 13 residues. The V end was cut by 6 bases, the J end by 2 bases, with 10 bases between. Germline CDR1 and CDR2: MNHNS and SASEGT. This CDR3 is CASSRQGNYGYTF. As DNA, the CDR3 is TGTGCCAGCAGCCGGCAGGGGAACTATGGCTACACCTTC.

V usage is TRBV18 and J usage is TRBJ2-5; 12 bases are shared with TRBD2. The germline V gene has CDR1 KGHSH and CDR2 LQKENI. The CDR3 runs to 16 residues. J gave up 5 bases and V 3 bases, and 7 bases lay outside the gene matches. The chain's CDR3 is CASSPGLAGIGETQYF. CDR3 DNA sequence: TGTGCCAGCTCACCGGGACTAGCGGGCATCGGGGAGACCCAGTACTTC.

This chain connects TRBV20-1 to TRBJ2-3; possible D gene TRBD2, 6 bases. The CDR3 is made up of 15 amino acids. CDR1 and CDR2 from the germline V gene are DFQATT and SNEGSKA (reference sequence). Trimming removed 0 bases at V and 1 base at J, with 11 bases between. Here the CDR3 DNA reads TGCAGTGCTAGAGAGAGCGGGTCTCGCACAGATACGCAGTATTTT. As protein: CSARESGSRTDTQYF.

This clonotype was found many times. The chain joins TRBV12-3 or TRBV12-4 to TRBJ1-1; D gene ambiguous. Trimming shortened V by 3 bases and J by 4 bases, and 6 bases separated the two germline ends. The CDR3 totals 12 residues. This CDR3 reads CASSLRLTEAFF. CDR3 in DNA: TGTGCCAGCAGTTTGCGGCTCACTGAAGCTTTCTTT.

This clonotype was observed at least ten times. The CDR3 region has the DNA TGTGCCAGCAGCTTCCTCGGTGGGCAGGGGGCTGATGAAGCTTTCTTT. Translation gives CASSFLGGQGADEAFF. The gene calls are TRBV7-2 and TRBJ1-1, with 8 bases fitting TRBD1. Trimming cost V 3 bases and J 7 bases; bases outside gene matches: 13. This CDR3 comprises 16 residues. CDR1 is SGHTA, CDR2 FQGNSA, per germline. Full variable domain (outside the CDR3, taken from reference TRBV7-2 and TRBJ1-1): GAGVSQSPSNKVTEKGKDVELRCDPISGHTALYWYRQSLGQGLEFLIYFQGNSAPDKSGLPSDRFSAERTGGSVSTLTIQRTQQEDSAVYLCASSFLGGQGADEAFFGQGTRLTVV.

The V and J genes are TRBV20-1 and TRBJ1-1; D gene uncertain. Germline loops: CDR1 DFQATT, CDR2 SNEGSKA (reference sequence). Trimming pared 1 base from V and 0 bases from J, leaving 12 bases between. The CDR3 runs to 15 residues. In DNA form, the CDR3 reads TGCAGTGCTAGAGGGCTCCTGGGCCTGAACACTGAAGCTTTCTTT. Protein sequence: CSARGLLGLNTEAFF.

V gene TRBV5-1 combines with J gene TRBJ2-1; unclear D gene. CDR3 length equals 14 residues. The germline V and J ends were trimmed by 2 bases and 5 bases, with 11 bases remaining between them. The germline V gene has CDR1 SGHRS and CDR2 YFSETQ. The CDR3 DNA sequence: TGCGCCAGCAGCTTCACCCCTGGCAACAATGAGCAGTTCTTC. Its protein is CASSFTPGNNEQFF. Supplemented by reference TRBV5-1 and TRBJ2-1, the full variable domain reads KAGVTQTPRYLIKTRGQQVTLSCSPISGHRSVSWYQQTPGQGLQFLFEYFSETQRNKGNFPGRFSGRQFSNSRSEMNVSTLELGDSALYLCASSFTPGNNEQFFGPGTRLTVL.

The sample holds many counts of this clonotype. A read error may account for a junction end that differs from germline. V is TRBV24-1 and J is TRBJ2-1, with a possible D match to TRBD1 (5 bases). From germline, CDR1 is KGHDR and CDR2 SFDVKD. The CDR3 is 13 amino acids. This CDR3 is CATKDKWRSVIVF. For the CDR3, the DNA is TGTGCCACCAAGGACAAATGGCGTTCCGTCATCGTCTTC.

The V and J genes are TRBV5-1 and TRBJ1-2; 8 nucleotides match TRBD1. From germline, CDR1 is SGHRS and CDR2 YFSETQ. The V segment lost 4 bases and the J segment 4 bases; nucleotides outside the gene matches: 6. CDR3 length: 14 residues. CDR3 protein: CASSRGQGPYGYTF. In DNA, the CDR3 is TGCGCCAGCAGCCGCGGACAGGGTCCCTATGGCTACACCTTC.

This clonotype was counted only a few times. The J gene is TRBJ2-5, the V gene TRBV7-9, with unresolved D. CDR1 SEHNR and CDR2 FQNEAQ come from the germline V gene (reference sequence). The CDR3 totals 13 residues. V shed 4 bases and J shed 5 bases, with 11 bases lying between them. The CDR3 DNA follows: TGTGCCAGCAGCTCACTCCCTGATGAGACCCAGTACTTC. Amino acids: CASSSLPDETQYF.

A remark on this clonotype: An end of the junction does not agree with germline; a read error may underlie this. The chain is built from TRBV7-7 and TRBJ2-3, with 7 bases matching TRBD2. From germline, CDR1 is SSHAT and CDR2 FNYEAQ (reference sequence). This CDR3 has 14 amino acids. CDR3 residues: CASSREGFTDTQYF. The CDR3 nucleotides read TGTGCTAGCAGCAGGGAGGGTTTCACAGATACGCAGTATTTT.

The genes are TRBV4-3 and TRBJ2-2; TRBD1 aligns across 9 bases. The J segment lost 4 bases and the V segment lost 4 bases, leaving 10 bases of the junction unmatched. Germline-derived CDR1 and CDR2 are LGHNA and YSLEER. The CDR3 has 17 amino acids. CDR3 nucleotides: TGCGCCAGCAGCCCCCAGATTACGACAGGGGGCACCGGGGAGCTGTTTTTT. It translates to CASSPQITTGGTGELFF.

The genes are TRBV6-1 and TRBJ2-7, with TRBD1 matching over 8 bases. Losses at the gene ends were 7 bases for V and 9 bases for J; bases not matched to a gene: 14. CDR3 length: 14 residues. Germline loops: CDR1 MNHNS, CDR2 SASEGT. CDR3: CASTLGGQENGQYF. CDR3 nucleotides: TGTGCCAGCACCCTCGGGGGACAGGAGAACGGGCAGTACTTC.

This clonotype appeared a few times. V usage is TRBV29-1 and J usage is TRBJ1-1; TRBD1 matches at 9 bases. Germline CDR1 is SQVTM and CDR2 is ANQGSEA. Trimming at V came to 7 bases and at J to 11 bases, leaving 14 bases not matched to a gene. This CDR3 is built from 13 residues. For the CDR3, the DNA is TGCAGCGCCAACAGGGGGCAAGGCGATCGGGCTTTCTTT. Translation: CSANRGQGDRAFF. Using reference TRBV29-1 and TRBJ1-1 for the parts outside the CDR3, the full variable domain is SAVISQKPSRDICQRGTSLTIQCQVDSQVTMMFWYRQQPGQSLTLIATANQGSEATYESGFVIDKFPISRPNLTFSTLTVSNMSPEDSSIYLCSANRGQGDRAFFGQGTRLTVV.

This clonotype appeared a few times. The CDR3 spells CSASTTLRDNEQFF. The CDR3 bases are TGCAGTGCTAGTACGACTCTACGAGACAATGAGCAGTTCTTC. The rearrangement joins TRBV20-1 to TRBJ2-1; D not resolved. There are 14 residues in the CDR3. Deletions cut 3 bases from V and 5 bases from J, with 14 bases between. Germline values: CDR1 DFQATT, CDR2 SNEGSKA (reference sequence).

This clonotype was counted only a few times. This rearrangement joins TRBV5-1 to TRBJ1-1; possible D gene TRBD1, 5 bases. CDR3 length: 14 amino acids. Trimming took off 0 bases at V and 5 bases at J, with 11 bases between the two ends. The germline gives CDR1 SGHRS, CDR2 YFSETQ. The CDR3 sequence: CASSLGGVGTEAFF. The CDR3 nucleotides read TGCGCCAGCAGCTTGGGAGGGGTAGGGACTGAAGCTTTCTTT.

This clonotype was recorded many times. V usage is TRBV6-2 or TRBV6-3 and J usage is TRBJ2-2; TRBD2 matches 8 bases. CDR1 and CDR2 from the germline V gene are MNHEY and SVGEGT. This CDR3 region has 14 residues. The junction had 5 bases not matched to a gene; V was cut back by 7 bases and J by 4 bases. The CDR3: CASKRGGRTGELFF. Written as DNA, the CDR3 is TGTGCCAGCAAACGGGGGGGCCGCACCGGGGAGCTGTTTTTT.

The rearrangement uses TRBV20-1 and TRBJ2-3, with 8 bases aligning to TRBD2. V shed 3 bases and J 6 bases; nucleotides not matched to a gene: 5. The germline V gene has CDR1 DFQATT and CDR2 SNEGSKA (reference sequence). CDR3 length: 13 amino acids. DNA for the CDR3: TGCAGTGCTAGGCGGGGGGCCGGGGATACGCAGTATTTT. The encoded protein is CSARRGAGDTQYF.

There are a few counts of this clonotype. J is TRBJ1-5 and V is TRBV20-1; no clear D. The CDR3 is 14 amino acids. Germline CDR1 DFQATT, CDR2 SNEGSKA (reference sequence). V lost 2 bases and J 1 base, leaving 9 bases between the germline ends. CDR3: CSARKGSSNQPQHF. CDR3 DNA sequence: TGCAGTGCTAGAAAGGGTTCGAGCAATCAGCCCCAGCATTTT.

This clonotype was seen at least ten times. The chain joins TRBV7-9 to TRBJ2-5; D is possibly TRBD2 (7 bases). CDR3 length equals 15 residues. Looked up from germline, CDR1 is SEHNR and CDR2 is FQNEAQ (reference sequence). The germline V and J ends were trimmed by 0 bases and 2 bases, with 10 bases remaining between them. The CDR3 region has the DNA TGTGCCAGCAGCTTAGCGGGGGGGCGTCAAGAGACCCAGTACTTC. Translated, it gives CASSLAGGRQETQYF.

This clonotype was seen many times. The chain combines TRBV7-2 with TRBJ2-3; 11 bases line up with TRBD2. The CDR3 covers 16 residues. Germline V lookup: CDR1 SGHTA, CDR2 FQGNSA. Unmatched junction bases numbered 6, after V lost 5 bases and J lost 2 bases. The CDR3 DNA follows: TGTGCCAGCAGCATTAGCGGGGGGGCCTTCACAGATACGCAGTATTTT. Protein: CASSISGGAFTDTQYF.

This clonotype was seen a handful of times. The chain recombines TRBV28 with TRBJ1-2; maybe TRBD1 (5 bases). Deletions cut 8 bases from V and 3 bases from J, with 16 bases between. Germline V gene data show CDR1 as MDHEN and CDR2 as SYDVKM. This CDR3 region has 14 residues. The chain's CDR3 is CASYVFGGDYGYTF. The CDR3 region has the DNA TGTGCCAGCTACGTCTTTGGGGGAGACTATGGCTACACCTTC.

This clonotype has more than one count but fewer than ten. For the CDR3, the DNA is TGCGCCAGCAGCCAAGCCATCAGCAATCAGCCCCAGCATTTT. This gives the protein CASSQAISNQPQHF. The chain couples TRBV4-3 to TRBJ1-5; D gene uncertain. Looked up from germline, CDR1 is LGHNA and CDR2 is YSLEER. The CDR3 length is 14 residues. V was shortened by 1 base and J by 1 base, with 5 bases between the two germline ends.